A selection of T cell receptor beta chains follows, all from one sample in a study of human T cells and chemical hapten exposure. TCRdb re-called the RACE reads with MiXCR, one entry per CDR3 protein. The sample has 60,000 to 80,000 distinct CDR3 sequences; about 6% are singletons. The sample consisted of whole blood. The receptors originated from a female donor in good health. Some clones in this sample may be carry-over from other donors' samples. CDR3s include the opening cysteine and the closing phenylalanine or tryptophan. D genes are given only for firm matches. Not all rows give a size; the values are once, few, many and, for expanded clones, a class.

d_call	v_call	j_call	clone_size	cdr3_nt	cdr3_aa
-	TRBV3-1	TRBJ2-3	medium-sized	TGTGCCAGCAGCCAAGGATGGGACGCGGCAGATACGCAGTATTTT	CASSQGWDAADTQYF
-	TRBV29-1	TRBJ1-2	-	TGCAGCGTTGAAGAGGGTTGGGGCGGCTACACCTTC	CSVEEGWGGYTF
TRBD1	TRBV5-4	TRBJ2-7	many	TGTGCCAGCAGCTCCCGACAGGGGTACTACGAGCAGTACTTC	CASSSRQGYYEQYF
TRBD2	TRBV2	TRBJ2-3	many	TGTGCCAGCAGAAAAGGGGAGAGCGGGAGGGTCACAGATACGCAGTATTTT	CASRKGESGRVTDTQYF
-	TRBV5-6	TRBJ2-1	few	TGTGCCAGCAGGCAAAAGGGTGGTGAGCAGTTCTTC	CASRQKGGEQFF
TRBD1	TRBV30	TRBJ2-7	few	TGTGCCTGGAACCCGGGACAGGCATCCTACGAGCAGTACTTC	CAWNPGQASYEQYF
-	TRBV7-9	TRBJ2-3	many	TGTGCCAGCAGCTCTCTACAGGGATTCACAGATACGCAGTATTTT	CASSSLQGFTDTQYF
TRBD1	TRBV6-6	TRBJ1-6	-	TGTGCCAGCAGGATACAGGGGTACGGTGATTCACCCCTCAACTTT	CASRIQGYGDSPLNF
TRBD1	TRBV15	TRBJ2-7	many	TGTGCCACCAGCCAAGGCACAGGGGATTACGAGCAGTACTTC	CATSQGTGDYEQYF
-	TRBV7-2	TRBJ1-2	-	TGTGCCAGCAGCCTAGACTCCGGCTATGGCTACACCTTC	CASSLDSGYGYTF
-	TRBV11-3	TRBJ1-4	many	TGTGCCAGCAGCTTAGTTTGGACCCCAACTAATGAAAAACTGTTTTTT	CASSLVWTPTNEKLFF
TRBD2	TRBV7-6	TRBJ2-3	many	TGTGCCAGCAGCCCCCATCGGACTAGCGGGAGGGGCACAGATACGCAGTATTTT	CASSPHRTSGRGTDTQYF
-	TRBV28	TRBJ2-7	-	TGTGCCAGCAGTTTGATTTACGAGCAGTACTTC	CASSLIYEQYF
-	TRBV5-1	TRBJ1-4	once	TGCGCCAGCAGCTTCGGTCGGCAGACCGTCGTTGAAAAACTGTTTTTT	CASSFGRQTVVEKLFF
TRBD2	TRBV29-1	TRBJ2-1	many	TGCAGCGTTCCTGTAGCGGGAGATCTCTACAATGAGCAGTTCTTC	CSVPVAGDLYNEQFF
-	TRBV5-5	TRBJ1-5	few	TGTGCCAGCAGCTTGGTCCCCGGGGGAGGCAATCAGCCCCAGCATTTT	CASSLVPGGGNQPQHF
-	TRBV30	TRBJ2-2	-	TGTGCCTGGAGACAGGGTTTGAGGACCGGGGAGCTGTTTTTT	CAWRQGLRTGELFF
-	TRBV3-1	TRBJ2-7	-	TGTGCCAGCAGCCGTTCGGAAGGGGGACCCTACGAGCAGTACTTC	CASSRSEGGPYEQYF
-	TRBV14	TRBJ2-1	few	TGTGCCAGCAGCCATCTCAGCGGCTCCTACAATGAGCAGTTCTTC	CASSHLSGSYNEQFF
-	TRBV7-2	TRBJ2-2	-	TGTGCCAGCAGCCAACAATGGCAGGGGTCGGTGAGCGGGGAGCTGTTTTTT	CASSQQWQGSVSGELFF
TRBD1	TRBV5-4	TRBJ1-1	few	TGTGCCAGCAGCTTGGAGGGACAGGGGCGGGGGACTGAAGCTTTCTTT	CASSLEGQGRGTEAFF
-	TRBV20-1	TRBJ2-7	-	TGCAGTGCTAGACCTGCCCATCGGGAGCAGTACTTC	CSARPAHREQYF
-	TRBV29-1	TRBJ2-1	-	TGCAGCGTGGTGGCGGGGGCAGGCTACAATGAGCAGTTCTTC	CSVVAGAGYNEQFF
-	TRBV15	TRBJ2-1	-	TGTGCCACCAGCCCAGACCAGACAGTCAATGAGCAGTTCTTC	CATSPDQTVNEQFF
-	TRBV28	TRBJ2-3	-	TGTGCCAGCAGTCCCCTGGGGTCAGTGGCCACAGATACGCAGTATTTT	CASSPLGSVATDTQYF
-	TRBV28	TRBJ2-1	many	TGTGCCAGCAGTGCCGGGCCCAGCCCGAGTGAGCAGTTCTTC	CASSAGPSPSEQFF
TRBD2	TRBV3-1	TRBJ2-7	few	TGTGCCAGCAGCCTTCGGACTAGCGTCTACGAGCAGTACTTC	CASSLRTSVYEQYF
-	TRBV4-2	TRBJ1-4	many	TGTGCCAGCAGCCAAATGGGGATCACTAATGAAAAACTGTTTTTT	CASSQMGITNEKLFF
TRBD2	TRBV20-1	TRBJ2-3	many	TGCAGTGCTAGAGATCTTTTCCTAGCGGGGTCCACAGATACGCAGTATTTT	CSARDLFLAGSTDTQYF
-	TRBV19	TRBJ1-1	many	TGTGCCAGTAGTTCTGGGGGGGTCACTGAAGCTTTCTTT	CASSSGGVTEAFF
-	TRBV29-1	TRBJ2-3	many	TGCAGCGTTAGGGCCACAGATACGCAGTATTTT	CSVRATDTQYF
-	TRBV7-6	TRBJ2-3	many	TGTGCCAGCAGCTTAAGTCGCGTGTCAGATACGCAGTATTTT	CASSLSRVSDTQYF